The 3 T cell receptor beta chains given below trace back to one sample, sequenced in a study of identical twins. TCRdb reprocessed the 5' RACE reads via MiXCR and lists one record per CDR3 protein. The sample has 200,000 to 250,000 distinct CDR3 sequences; 10% to 13% are singletons. Sequencing was performed on memory T cells sorted from blood. All receptors come from a man aged 50-60 years in good health.

The chain joins TRBV10-3 to TRBJ2-7; D remains unclear. Between the trimmed V and J ends, which lost 3 bases and 0 bases, there was a span of 9 bases. Germline V lookup: CDR1 ENHRY, CDR2 SYGVKD. There are 14 residues in the CDR3. CDR3 nucleotides: TGTGCCATCAGTGATGGCACCCGCTCCTACGAGCAGTACTTC. Protein: CAISDGTRSYEQYF.

In this sample, this clonotype turned up many times. This chain joins TRBV4-2 and TRBJ1-1; 7 bases match TRBD1. This CDR3 is 16 amino acids long. Trimming removed 4 bases from V and 0 bases from J; junction bases left unmatched: 8. Looked up from germline, CDR1 is LGHNA and CDR2 is YNFKEQ. This CDR3 is CASSRKGGTVNTEAFF. The CDR3 DNA sequence: TGTGCCAGCAGCCGAAAAGGGGGCACCGTGAACACTGAAGCTTTCTTT.

CDR3 nucleotides: TGTGCCAGCACCCTACTAGCGGGGGTTGACGAGCAGTACTTC. Its protein product is CASTLLAGVDEQYF. The V call is TRBV7-2, the J call TRBJ2-7; TRBD2 matches at 11 bases. The V gene's germline CDR1 is SGHTA and CDR2 FQGNSA. There are 14 residues in the CDR3. The ends lost 7 bases at V and 5 bases at J; junction bases unmatched: 7.